The entry that follows covers one TCR beta chain sequence. Its antigen remains undetermined. It has no much larger one-base neighbor in the sample; base qualities were not kept. This entry is derived from a study of memory CD4+ T cells and cytomegalovirus serostatus (dated by TCRdb to between 2017 and 2020). About the study as a whole: The roughly 33 healthy Belgian adults in the cohort included 9 who were CMV seropositive and 24 who were CMV seronegative. CD4+ memory TCRbeta repertoires of a Belgian cohort with known cytomegalovirus serostatus were sequenced in order to replicate a published TCR-based CMV serostatus classifier.

V lost 4 bases and J lost 8 bases, and the count of bases not matched to a germline gene is 10. CDR1 SGHRS and CDR2 YFSETQ are derived from the germline V gene. The CDR3 starts with the cysteine, ends with the phenylalanine, and has 16 residues. This entry keeps only the CDR3 DNA: 48 bases, framed from base 1. Single viable CD3+CD4+CD8-CD45RO+ cells were sorted as memory CD4+ T cells on a FACSAria II. To determine CMV serostatus, a Roche Elecsys assay was used that detects serum IgG against CMV pp150, pp28, p38 and p52. After thawing, total CD4+ T cells were enriched by positive selection with CD4 magnetic microbeads. The samples came from a different study that was designed specifically to examine the CD4+ T cell memory repertoire. Peripheral blood mononuclear cells were isolated and cryopreserved following standard operating procedures; serum was stored at -80 °C. The staining used CD3-PerCP (BW264/56), CD4-APC (RPA-T4), CD45RO-PE (UCHT1) and CD8-Pacific Orange (3B5) antibodies, and Sytox blue was used to exclude non-viable cells.

What the work shows at the level of the full study, not this receptor alone: For CMV serostatus prediction, a median bootstrapped AUC of 0.95 was reached with the original framework, and a median bootstrapped AUC of approximately 0.89 was reached with a US-trained random forest. Only CD4+CD45RO+ memory cells were sequenced, unlike the original study, which covered naive and memory CD4+ and CD8+ populations. A median bootstrapped AUC of almost 0.96 with a 95% CI of 0.76-1.00 was achieved on the Belgian cohort by the original-framework classifier. The results were read as suggesting that the CMV-associated TCR signature is, for the most part, present in the CD4+ memory repertoire. Among the 150 to 200 previously reported CMV-associated TCRbeta sequences, approximately 70 showed up in the CD4+ memory repertoires, with each one found in between one and five individuals.

The Quick-DNA Microprep Kit was used to extract genomic DNA from the sorted cells. Amplification of TCRbeta DNA was done with the immunoSEQ hsTCRbeta kit, following the protocol from the manufacturer. TCRbeta libraries were sequenced on an Illumina MiSeq instrument. The paper's processing steps were these. After out-of-frame sequences were removed, 2,204,828 distinct TCRbeta sequences remained, averaging about 66,813 per individual. Each individual was scored using the number of some 150 previously reported CMV-associated TCRbeta sequences that the individual carried and the total number of productive distinct TCRbeta sequences. A beta-binomial model was reimplemented in Python, and random forests from scikit-learn, run with default parameters, were trained on data from the US cohort. Classifier performance on the Belgian cohort was summarized as median AUC with percentile confidence intervals calculated over 10,000 bootstrap iterations. The clones in this table, taken by TCRdb from immuneACCESS, are in-frame only. Not every clone is retained; where verified, under half of the shortfall comes from an unresolved V gene, and the cause of the rest is unknown. The D gene and trimming were derived from the DNA, and the V and J assignments and clone size from that table. In all, the sample holds tens of thousands of clones, and approximately 76% of those were seen once. Together, the top ten hold 0.5% to 0.65% of the sample.

This clonotype was sampled from an adult in good health and CMV-seronegative. Some clones in this sample may be carry-over from other donors' samples. The specimen was memory CD4+ T cells from blood. Recombination joined TRBV5-1 with TRBJ1-4, and 11 junctional nucleotides match TRBD1. The DNA sequence reads TGCGCCAGCAGCGGGGGGGACAGGGGGTTGCACGAAAAACTGTTTTTT. The encoded protein is CASSGGDRGLHEKLFF. The variable domain in full, with residues beyond the CDR3 obtained from the reference TRBV5-1 and TRBJ1-4 genes, is KAGVTQTPRYLIKTRGQQVTLSCSPISGHRSVSWYQQTPGQGLQFLFEYFSETQRNKGNFPGRFSGRQFSNSRSEMNVSTLELGDSALYLCASSGGDRGLHEKLFFGSGTQLSVL.